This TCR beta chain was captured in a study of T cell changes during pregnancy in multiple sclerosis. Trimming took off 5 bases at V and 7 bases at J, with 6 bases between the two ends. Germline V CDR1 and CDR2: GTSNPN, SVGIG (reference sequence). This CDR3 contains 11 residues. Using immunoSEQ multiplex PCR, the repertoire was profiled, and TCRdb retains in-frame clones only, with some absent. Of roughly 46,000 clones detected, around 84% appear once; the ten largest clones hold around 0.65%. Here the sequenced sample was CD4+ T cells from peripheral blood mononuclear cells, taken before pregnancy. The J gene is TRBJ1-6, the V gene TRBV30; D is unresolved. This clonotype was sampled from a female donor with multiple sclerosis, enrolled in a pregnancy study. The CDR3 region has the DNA TGTGCCTGGTCCTTGAATTCACCCCTCCACTTT. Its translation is CAWSLNSPLHF.